The 21 T cell receptor beta chains below come from one sample, sequenced in a study of T cells in Graves' hyperthyroidism and ophthalmopathy. RNA transcripts were the template for amplifying TCR beta CDR3 regions. A first-round RT-PCR of the TCR CDR3 used the HTBI primer set. TCRdb independently ran MiXCR on the multiplex PCR reads; one entry per CDR3 protein. The sample holds a few hundred thousand distinct CDR3 sequences, around 16% seen once. The sample taken for sequencing was blood. Source of these receptors: a woman between 25 and 40 years old with Graves' hyperthyroidism.

Ten or more counts support this clonotype. The chain is built from TRBV5-6 and TRBJ2-7; 8 bases fit TRBD2. With V trimmed by 4 bases and J by 5 bases, 11 bases remained unmatched. The CDR3 has 15 amino acids. Germline V lookup: CDR1 SGHDT, CDR2 YYEEEE. This CDR3 reads CASSRGSRRGDEQYF. For the CDR3, the DNA is TGTGCCAGCAGCAGGGGGAGCCGGCGGGGGGACGAGCAGTACTTC.

In this sample, this clonotype turned up a few times. The rearrangement links TRBV20-1 to TRBJ1-2; weak D call: TRBD1 (6 bases). The CDR3 has 14 residues. V was shortened by 0 bases and J by 3 bases, with 11 bases between the two germline ends. In germline, CDR1 is DFQATT, CDR2 SNEGSKA (reference sequence). For the CDR3, the DNA is TGCAGTGCTAGAGAGGGGACATCCGACTATGGCTACACCTTC. Encoded protein: CSAREGTSDYGYTF.

This clonotype showed up just a few times. This sequence joins TRBV6-6 and TRBJ2-7; D possibly uses TRBD1 or TRBD2 (5 bases each). The V gene lost 2 bases and the J gene lost 0 bases, with 17 bases spanning the gap. CDR3 length equals 17 residues. Germline V gives CDR1 MNHNY, CDR2 SVGAGI (reference sequence). The CDR3 DNA sequence: TGTGCCAGCAGTTACCCCCCCCTGGGACGGTACTCCTACGAGCAGTACTTC. Its translation: CASSYPPLGRYSYEQYF.

The chain recombines TRBV28 with TRBJ1-5; D is perhaps TRBD1 (5 bases). CDR1 is MDHEN, CDR2 SYDVKM, per germline. This CDR3 has 14 residues. V was pared by 3 bases and J by 9 bases, with 15 bases between. In DNA, the CDR3 is TGTGCCAGCAGTTTTATTTCGGGGGTTCCGCCCCAGCATTTT. It specifies CASSFISGVPPQHF.

The sample holds a few counts of this clonotype. The J gene is TRBJ2-5, the V gene TRBV6-2 or TRBV6-3; a possible D gene is TRBD2 (6 bases). Trimming left V 4 bases short and J 3 bases short, with 21 bases between. Germline CDR1 reads MNHEY; CDR2 reads SVGEGT. The CDR3 is 17 residues long. This chain's CDR3 is CASSSGAGEVRKETQYF. The CDR3, as DNA: TGTGCCAGCAGTTCAGGAGCCGGGGAGGTTCGAAAAGAGACCCAGTACTTC.

This clonotype showed up many times. J is TRBJ2-1 and V is TRBV11-1; the match to TRBD2 covers 8 bases. The germline CDR1 and CDR2 sequences are SGHAT and FQDESV (reference sequence). There are 16 residues in the CDR3. Trimming cost V 2 bases and J 2 bases; bases outside gene matches: 5. CDR3 loop: CASSLLSGDAYNEQFF. CDR3 coding DNA: TGTGCCAGCAGCTTACTTAGCGGGGACGCCTACAATGAGCAGTTCTTC. The complete variable domain, with remaining parts taken from reference TRBV11-1 and TRBJ2-1, reads EAEVAQSPRYKITEKSQAVAFWCDPISGHATLYWYRQILGQGPELLVQFQDESVVDDSQLPKDRFSAERLKGVDSTLKIQPAELGDSAMYLCASSLLSGDAYNEQFFGPGTRLTVL.

V usage is TRBV28 and J usage is TRBJ1-2; TRBD1 matches at 9 bases. The length of the CDR3 is 14 residues. Trimming removed 6 bases from V and 4 bases from J; junction bases left unmatched: 6. The germline V gene encodes CDR1 MDHEN and CDR2 SYDVKM. The CDR3 region has the DNA TGTGCCAGCAGATACAGGGGGCAGAGCTATGGCTACACCTTC. Residues: CASRYRGQSYGYTF.

V is TRBV6-1 and J is TRBJ2-7; the D is unclear. The CDR3 is 14 amino acids. Per germline, CDR1 MNHNS and CDR2 SASEGT. V was trimmed by 2 bases and J by 6 bases, leaving 14 bases between them. For the CDR3, the DNA is TGTGCCAGCAGTGAACTAGACTCAGGTCTCGAGCAGTACTTC. Its translation is CASSELDSGLEQYF.

There are a few counts of this clonotype. V gene TRBV3-1 combines with J gene TRBJ1-2, with unresolved D. Germline V gives CDR1 LGHDT, CDR2 YNNKEL (reference sequence). Between the trimmed V and J ends, which lost 1 base and 2 bases, there was a span of 8 bases. The CDR3 is 14 residues long. CDR3 in DNA: TGTGCCAGCAGCCAAGTAGATACCAACTATGGCTACACCTTC. It is translated as CASSQVDTNYGYTF.

The genes are TRBV27 and TRBJ1-4; D is ambiguous. V lost 7 bases to trimming and J lost 1 base, with 10 bases between them. The CDR3 runs to 14 residues. Germline lookup yields CDR1 MNHEY and CDR2 SMNVEV (reference sequence). CDR3 region: CASTETGTNEKLFF. In DNA, the CDR3 is TGTGCCAGCACGGAGACCGGAACTAATGAAAAACTGTTTTTT.

This clonotype was detected many times. The rearrangement uses TRBV30 and TRBJ2-3; D not certain. V lost 1 base and J lost 0, with 5 bases in between. In germline, CDR1 is GTSNPN, CDR2 SVGIG (reference sequence). This CDR3 spans 13 amino acids. This CDR3 reads CAWSAGSTDTQYF. The CDR3 DNA reads TGTGCCTGGAGTGCTGGCAGCACAGATACGCAGTATTTT.

This clonotype was counted only a few times. This chain links TRBV10-1 with TRBJ2-7; the D is unclear. The germline gives CDR1 WNHNN, CDR2 SYGVQD (reference sequence). The V end was cut by 2 bases, the J end by 6 bases, with 20 bases between. The CDR3 covers 16 residues. Here the CDR3 reads CASSEIRRTADSEQYF. In nucleotides, the CDR3 is TGCGCCAGCAGTGAGATTCGGAGAACAGCAGACTCCGAGCAGTACTTC.

In its sample, this clonotype was seen many times. J is TRBJ2-6 and V is TRBV6-1, with D perhaps matching TRBD2 (5 bases). The V gene's germline CDR1 is MNHNS and CDR2 SASEGT. The CDR3 is 17 residues long. Trimming took 3 bases from V and 1 from J, leaving 13 bases between them. CDR3 bases: TGTGCCAGCAGTGAGAGGGTAGGGCAGTCTGGGGCCAACGTCCTGACTTTC. Protein sequence: CASSERVGQSGANVLTF.

The V gene is TRBV18, the J gene TRBJ1-2; no clear D gene. Trimming took off 5 bases at V and 6 bases at J, with 13 bases between the two ends. This CDR3 contains 13 residues. CDR1 KGHSH and CDR2 LQKENI come from the germline V gene. The CDR3 DNA sequence: TGTGCCAGCTCATCGGACGCAGGAGATGGCTACACCTTC. Amino acid sequence: CASSSDAGDGYTF.

The genes are TRBV5-6 and TRBJ2-5; TRBD2 matches at 9 bases. V trimming: 1 base; J trimming: 2 bases; junction bases outside the gene matches: 9. This CDR3 contains 17 residues. CDR1 SGHDT and CDR2 YYEEEE come from the germline V gene. The chain's CDR3 is CASSLPLAGRLQETQYF. The CDR3 DNA sequence: TGTGCCAGCAGCTTGCCGCTAGCGGGAAGATTACAAGAGACCCAGTACTTC.

In its sample, this clonotype was seen many times. The chain couples TRBV7-2 to TRBJ2-1, with D uncertain. The germline CDR1 and CDR2 sequences are SGHTA and FQGNSA. Trimming took 5 bases from V and 4 from J, leaving 12 bases between them. The CDR3 length is 14 residues. The DNA of the CDR3 is TGTGCCAGCAGCGGCGTCGGGTTTTACAATGAGCAGTTCTTC. Translation gives CASSGVGFYNEQFF. The entire variable domain, with the rest obtained from reference TRBV7-2 and TRBJ2-1, is as follows: GAGVSQSPSNKVTEKGKDVELRCDPISGHTALYWYRQSLGQGLEFLIYFQGNSAPDKSGLPSDRFSAERTGGSVSTLTIQRTQQEDSAVYLCASSGVGFYNEQFFGPGTRLTVL.

This clonotype appeared many times. This chain connects TRBV7-9 to TRBJ2-3; D is ambiguous. V shed 0 bases and J shed 2 bases, with 9 bases lying between them. Germline CDR1 is SEHNR and CDR2 is FQNEAQ (reference sequence). The length of the CDR3 is 15 residues. The CDR3 reads CASSLALDPTDTQYF. The CDR3 DNA follows: TGTGCCAGCAGCTTAGCCCTCGACCCCACAGATACGCAGTATTTT.

This clonotype came up many times. This chain links TRBV11-1 with TRBJ2-7; 9 bases map to TRBD2. CDR3 length equals 16 residues. Germline lookup yields CDR1 SGHAT and CDR2 FQDESV (reference sequence). The junction had 4 bases not matched to a gene; V was cut back by 1 base and J by 0 bases. CDR3 loop: CASSLGASGASYEQYF. The CDR3 nucleotides read TGTGCCAGCAGCTTAGGGGCTAGCGGGGCCTCCTACGAGCAGTACTTC.

Notes on this clonotype: A single base separates this from a much larger clone, so it may be a read error. The rearrangement uses TRBV7-3 and TRBJ2-3; no definite D call. The V gene's germline CDR1 is SGHTA and CDR2 FQGTGA. Between the trimmed V and J ends, which lost 2 bases and 1 base, there was a span of 7 bases. The CDR3 spans 14 residues. As DNA, the CDR3 is TGTGCCAGCAGCTTAGAGGTGGGCACAGATACGCAGTATTTT. This gives the protein CASSLEVGTDTQYF.

This clonotype was found a few times. The chain employs TRBV9 and TRBJ2-5, with 7 nucleotides matching TRBD2. Germline CDR1 SGDLS, CDR2 YYNGEE. The CDR3 is 16 residues long. Unmatched junction bases numbered 6, after V lost 0 bases and J lost 1 base. CDR3 coding DNA: TGTGCCAGCAGCGTAGGGGTCGGGAGGTTCCAAGAGACCCAGTACTTC. This translates into CASSVGVGRFQETQYF.

This clonotype was seen a few times. The chain uses TRBV14 and TRBJ2-1; 7 bases fit TRBD2. This CDR3 has 16 amino acids. Germline CDR1 SGHDN, CDR2 FVKESK. The V gene end was trimmed by 3 bases and the J gene end by 5 bases; junction bases not matched to a gene: 10. The CDR3 reads CASSQAKLALNNEQFF. CDR3 nucleotide sequence: TGTGCCAGCAGCCAGGCGAAACTAGCGTTGAACAATGAGCAGTTCTTC.